This TCR beta chain was recovered during a study of response to subunit inactivated influenza vaccine. Study-wide results and caveats: Researchers suggested that each seasonal influenza vaccination recruits few new T cells.

This clonotype was picked up a small number of times. Its antigen is not identified. TCRdb re-derived calls from the RT-PCR reads in MiXCR, one entry per CDR3 protein. The repertoire holds around 710,000 distinct CDR3 sequences, roughly 14% seen once, with 5.5% to 7% in the top ten. Germline CDR1 is DFQATT and CDR2 is SNEGSKA (reference sequence). V was clipped by 0 bases and J by 6 bases; unmatched bases: 13. CDR3 size: 17 residues. The sequences come from PBMCs from blood, collected 14 to 15 days before vaccination. V usage is TRBV20-1 and J usage is TRBJ2-1; 8 bases are a match to TRBD2. The clonotype was recovered from a man aged 45 to 65 who received an inactivated influenza vaccine. CDR3: CSARDRRRAGVFNEQFF. In DNA, the CDR3 is TGCAGTGCTAGAGATCGCCGACGAGCGGGAGTATTCAATGAGCAGTTCTTC.